The clone carrying this TCR beta chain was counted a single time. Its antigen is unidentified. Because the CDR3's place on the DNA is in doubt, the DNA is left out and the CDR3 is given as listed by TCRdb. The repertoire was sequenced with immunoSEQ multiplex PCR; TCRdb's copy has only in-frame clones and lacks some. This table holds about 330,000 clones, around 90% found once. Counting both end residues, the CDR3 totals 17 amino acids. These data come from a study of cytomegalovirus exposure and HLA in healthy donors. Study conclusions and caveats: The authors enumerated around 150 TCR beta chains as linked to cytomegalovirus. Most TCR sequences were seen very rarely across donors, but some public TCRs occurred in many. Three CMV-associated chains were confirmed in vitro to be specific for CMV antigens.

Donors came from a validation cohort of over a hundred subjects, distinct from the first 666-subject cohort. The chain couples TRBV1 to TRBJ2-1; the table's D call, TRBD2, was not checked against the DNA. TRBV1 is shown as a pseudogene. The sequenced sample was PBMCs. The source is a woman in her 30s in good health and CMV-seropositive. The CDR3: CTSSQDFGEGSLNEQFF.